This TCR beta chain is from a study of control samples from healthy donors and cancer patients. Germline V lookup: CDR1 SNHLY, CDR2 FYNNEI. Trimming shortened V by 4 bases and J by 3 bases, and 12 bases separated the two germline ends. The length of the CDR3 is 15 residues. The table came from immunoSEQ multiplex PCR; TCRdb's copy has only in-frame clones and leaves some out. Of fewer than 20,000 clones listed, around 83% are singletons. The sample was PBMCs. The rearrangement uses TRBV2 and TRBJ2-2; D is possibly TRBD1 or TRBD2 (5 bases each). This sequence originates from a man aged 80 or over with head and neck cancer. CDR3 DNA sequence: TGTGCCAGCAGTGTCGAGGGGCTCGACACCGGGGAGCTGTTTTTT. This encodes CASSVEGLDTGELFF.